This record covers a single T cell receptor (beta chain). This sample is drawn from a study of shared clonotypes between healthy human individuals. Overall study context: With ages of 18 to 49, the donors were a couple of women and three men.

The assay used deep level. Some clones are missing from TCRdb's copy, which holds only in-frame ones; the method was immunoSEQ multiplex PCR. The sample has more than 450,000 clones; 70% to 80% are singletons. All the donors were Caucasian adults who lived in Nashville, Tennessee. CDR1 and CDR2 from the germline V gene are MNHEY and SMNVEV (reference sequence). This CDR3 region has 17 residues. Trimming removed 3 bases at V and 0 bases at J, with 12 bases between. This chain joins TRBV27 and TRBJ2-6, with a possible D match to TRBD2 (5 bases). Sequenced sample: PBMCs. The receptor was isolated from a middle-aged woman in good health. Some clones in this sample may be carry-over from other donors' samples. Here the CDR3 DNA reads TGTGCCAGCAGTTTTCGTTGGACTTTCTCTGGGGCCAACGTCCTGACTTTC. Translation: CASSFRWTFSGANVLTF. The whole variable domain, remainder taken from reference TRBV27 and TRBJ2-6, is EAQVTQNPRYLITVTGKKLTVTCSQNMNHEYMSWYRQDPGLGLRQIYYSMNVEVTDKGDVPEGYKVSRKEKRNFPLILESPSPNQTSLYFCASSFRWTFSGANVLTFGAGSRLTVL.